What follows are 3 T cell receptor beta chains derived from one specimen sequenced in a study of blood T cell repertoires in COVID-19. Some clones are missing from TCRdb's copy, which holds only in-frame ones; the method was immunoSEQ multiplex PCR. Seen here are 250,000 to 350,000 clones, about 85% observed once, and the top ten hold around 4%. Sequenced input: peripheral blood. These receptors all come from a woman aged 50 to 60 with active or convalescent COVID-19.

V and J are TRBV30 and TRBJ2-1, with 7 nucleotides matching TRBD1. V lost 3 bases, J lost 5 bases, and 13 bases stayed unmatched. Germline V lookup: CDR1 GTSNPN, CDR2 SVGIG (reference sequence). The CDR3 totals 16 residues. CDR3 sequence reads: CAWSPGQNLTNNEQFF. The DNA of the CDR3 is TGTGCCTGGAGCCCGGGACAGAACTTAACAAACAATGAGCAGTTCTTC.

V gene TRBV5-6 combines with J gene TRBJ2-1; 9 bases align to TRBD2. This CDR3 has 17 residues. The V segment lost 4 bases and the J segment 3 bases; nucleotides outside the gene matches: 11. Germline loops: CDR1 SGHDT, CDR2 YYEEEE. The chain's CDR3 is CASSPVWEREDYNEQFF. CDR3 bases: TGTGCCAGCAGCCCGGTGTGGGAGCGGGAGGACTACAATGAGCAGTTCTTC.

This clone has a count of ten or more. This chain joins TRBV11-2 and TRBJ2-1; TRBD1 matches 7 bases. CDR1 and CDR2 from the germline V gene are SGHAT and FQNNGV. The CDR3 is 13 amino acids. With 8 bases clipped from V and 6 bases from J, the junction kept 7 bases outside the gene matches. The chain's CDR3 is CASVQGEPNEQFF. CDR3 bases: TGTGCCAGCGTTCAGGGGGAACCCAATGAGCAGTTCTTC.